Sequencing of this TCR beta chain was carried out in a study of shared clonotypes between healthy human individuals. This CDR3 is 13 amino acids long. CDR1 GTSNPN and CDR2 SVGIG come from the germline V gene (reference sequence). Trimming cost V 3 bases and J 4 bases; bases outside gene matches: 0. This table comes from immunoSEQ multiplex PCR, and its TCRdb copy is limited to in-frame clones, with some not included. Here the sample spans millions of clones, 90% to 95% being singletons. The sequencing input was naive CD4+ T cells sorted from blood. The subset is: CD45RA+ positively selected. The V and J genes are TRBV30 and TRBJ1-3, with 10 nucleotides matching TRBD1. The TCR comes from a man between 18 and 35 years old in good health. The CDR3: CAWRGQGGNTIYF. As DNA, the CDR3 is TGTGCCTGGAGGGGACAGGGGGGAAACACCATATATTTT.